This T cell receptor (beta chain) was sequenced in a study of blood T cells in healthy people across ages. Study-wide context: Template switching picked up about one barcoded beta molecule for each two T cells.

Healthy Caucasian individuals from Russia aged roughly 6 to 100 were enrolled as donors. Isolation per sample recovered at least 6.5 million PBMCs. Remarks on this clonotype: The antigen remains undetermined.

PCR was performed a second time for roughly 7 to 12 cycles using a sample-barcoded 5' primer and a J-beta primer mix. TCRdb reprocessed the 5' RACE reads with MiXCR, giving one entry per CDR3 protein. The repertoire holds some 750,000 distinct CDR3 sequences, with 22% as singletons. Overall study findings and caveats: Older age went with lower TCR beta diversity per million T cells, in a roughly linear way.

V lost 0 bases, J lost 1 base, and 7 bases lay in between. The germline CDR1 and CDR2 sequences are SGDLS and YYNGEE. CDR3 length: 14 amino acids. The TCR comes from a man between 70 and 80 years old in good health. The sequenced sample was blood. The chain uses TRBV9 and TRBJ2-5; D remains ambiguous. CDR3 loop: CASSVDSRQETQYF. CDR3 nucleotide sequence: TGTGCCAGCAGCGTAGATAGTCGCCAAGAGACCCAGTACTTC.